This is a list of T cell receptor beta chains from one sample in a study of CD8+CD57+ T cells in acquired aplastic anemia. TCRdb processed the reads anew with MiXCR; each CDR3 protein has one entry. The sample carries a few hundred thousand distinct CDR3 sequences, 30% to 40% recorded once. Specimen: sorted CD4+, CD8+, or CD8+CD57+ T cells (not recorded which) from PBMCs. The receptors here all came from a human donor in good health, serving as a control. CDR3s include the opening cysteine and the closing phenylalanine or tryptophan. The order of the fields is D gene, clone size, J gene, V gene, CDR3 DNA, CDR3 protein. The D gene is left open where the match is weak. A row's size may be missing; if present it is once, few, many or a size class.

TRBD1 | - | TRBJ1-4 | TRBV19 | TGTGCCAGTAGCCCGGGACAGGGAGGGCATGAAAAACTGTTTTTT | CASSPGQGGHEKLFF
- | - | TRBJ2-3 | TRBV24-1 | TGTGCCACCAGGGGCGGGCGGGCGGTTCCAGATACGCAGTATTTT | CATRGGRAVPDTQYF
- | - | TRBJ1-4 | TRBV3-1 | TGTGCCAGCAGCCAAGGACCAGGTTCTCGGGAAAAACTGTTTTTT | CASSQGPGSREKLFF
TRBD1 | many | TRBJ1-2 | TRBV2 | TGTGCCAGCGGACAGGGAAACTATGGCTACACCTTC | CASGQGNYGYTF
- | - | TRBJ2-7 | TRBV24-1 | TGTGCCACCAGTGGAGGGATTCTACGAGGGCAGTACTTC | CATSGGILRGQYF
- | few | TRBJ1-2 | TRBV19 | TGTGCCAGTAGTATCCAATTTTCCTACAGGGTAAAAGCTAACTATGGCTACACCTTC | CASSIQFSYRVKANYGYTF
- | many | TRBJ1-1 | TRBV29-1 | TGCAGCGTTGTGGGCTCGGGGTATTCGGCTTTCTTT | CSVVGSGYSAFF
TRBD1 | few | TRBJ1-2 | TRBV7-2 | TGTGCCAGCAGTCTATCGACAGGGAGTAACTATGGCTACACCTTC | CASSLSTGSNYGYTF
- | many | TRBJ1-1 | TRBV7-9 | TGTGCCAGCAGCTTAGAAACGCGAACTGAAGCTTTCTTT | CASSLETRTEAFF
TRBD2 | many | TRBJ2-7 | TRBV20-1 | TGCAGTGCTAGAGATTCCCAGCGGGGGGGCGACGAGCAGTACTTC | CSARDSQRGGDEQYF
TRBD2 | - | TRBJ2-5 | TRBV5-1 | TGCGCCAGCAGCTTGGAGGGCGGGAGGGCCCGAGAGACCCAGTACTTC | CASSLEGGRARETQYF
- | few | TRBJ1-1 | TRBV6-1 | TGTGCCAGCAGGACCTTCAGTCGGCTGAACACTGAAGCTTTCTTT | CASRTFSRLNTEAFF
- | many | TRBJ1-5 | TRBV4-1 | TGCGCCAGCAGAAGAGGACAGAATAGCAATCAGCCCCAGCATTTT | CASRRGQNSNQPQHF
- | many | TRBJ2-7 | TRBV13 | TGTGCCAGCAGCTTATCGGGTTACGAGCAGTACTTC | CASSLSGYEQYF
TRBD1 | - | TRBJ1-3 | TRBV7-3 | TGTGCCAGCTCACCCCCAAGGACAGGGGAGTTCTCTGGAAACACCATATATTTT | CASSPPRTGEFSGNTIYF
- | - | TRBJ2-1 | TRBV14 | TGTGCCAGCAGCCAACGACTCGGGACACAATACAATGAGCAGTTCTTC | CASSQRLGTQYNEQFF